These 22 T cell receptor beta chains share one sample of origin, sequenced in a study of cytomegalovirus exposure and HLA in healthy donors. 60 Vbeta and 13 Jbeta primers were used in PCR. Sequenced by immunoSEQ multiplex PCR; TCRdb stores in-frame clones only, minus some. The table includes over 70,000 clones, roughly 74% detected once. The sample was PBMCs. These receptor sequences come from a human donor in good health.

This chain uses TRBV30 with TRBJ2-3, with 16 bases that match TRBD2. The CDR3 has 19 residues. Unmatched junction bases numbered 12, after V lost 3 bases and J lost 3 bases. Germline values: CDR1 GTSNPN, CDR2 SVGIG (reference sequence). The CDR3 nucleotides are TGTGCCTGGAGCGGGGGACTAGCGGGAGGGGGCTTAAGGACAGATACGCAGTATTTT. The encoded protein is CAWSGGLAGGGLRTDTQYF.

The chain uses TRBV30 and TRBJ2-7; TRBD2 might be the D (6 bases). V shed 0 bases and J shed 5 bases, with 8 bases lying between them. The CDR3 runs to 12 residues. Germline CDR1 is GTSNPN and CDR2 is SVGIG (reference sequence). CDR3 sequence reads: CAWSVAGHEQYF. As DNA, the CDR3 is TGTGCCTGGAGTGTTGCGGGACACGAGCAGTACTTC.

The chain carries TRBV6-6 and TRBJ1-4, with 8 nucleotides matching TRBD1. With V trimmed by 4 bases and J by 2 bases, 3 bases remained unmatched. The germline V gene has CDR1 MNHNY and CDR2 SVGAGI (reference sequence). The CDR3 has 15 amino acids. CDR3 loop: CASSSRQGTNEKLFF. As DNA, the CDR3 is TGTGCCAGCAGTTCCCGACAGGGGACTAATGAAAAACTGTTTTTT.

Comment on this clone: The junction and the germline gene differ at one end; a read error may be behind it. The J gene is TRBJ2-7, the V gene TRBV7-7; no definite D call. Per germline, CDR1 SSHAT and CDR2 FNYEAQ (reference sequence). The CDR3 loop spans 15 amino acids. The CDR3 DNA sequence: TGTGCTAGCAGCTTAGAGGCAGGCCAGACCTACGAGCAGTACTTC. Protein sequence: CASSLEAGQTYEQYF.

This rearrangement joins TRBV28 to TRBJ2-2; unclear D gene. The CDR3 extends over 13 amino acids. Trimming shortened V by 2 bases and J by 4 bases, and 5 bases separated the two germline ends. Germline V lookup: CDR1 MDHEN, CDR2 SYDVKM. Here the CDR3 DNA reads TGTGCCAGCAGTTTACCGGTCACCGGGGAGCTGTTTTTT. As protein: CASSLPVTGELFF.

The chain couples TRBV25-1 to TRBJ1-4; D gene ambiguous. The ends were cut back, 5 bases at V and 5 bases at J, with 21 bases in the middle. Germline CDR1 and CDR2: MGHDK and SYGVNS. The CDR3 runs to 17 residues. The CDR3: CASSSGISGKENEKLFF. The CDR3 DNA reads TGTGCCAGCAGTTCTGGAATTTCCGGGAAGGAGAATGAAAAACTGTTTTTT.

The V and J genes are TRBV28 and TRBJ2-3; 8 nucleotides align to TRBD2. Germline V gene sequence: CDR1 MDHEN, CDR2 SYDVKM. After removal of 7 bases from V and 2 bases from J, the junction contained 14 bases not matched to a gene. The CDR3 is 17 residues long. CDR3 protein: CASTQVLAGGFTDTQYF. The CDR3 DNA follows: TGTGCCAGCACCCAGGTCCTCGCGGGAGGTTTCACAGATACGCAGTATTTT.

This rearrangement joins TRBV2 to TRBJ2-7; the match to TRBD2 covers 7 bases. The CDR3 spans 13 residues. V shed 6 bases and J 7 bases; nucleotides not matched to a gene: 9. Germline CDR1 reads SNHLY; CDR2 reads FYNNEI. The CDR3 loop reads CASSLNWGGEQYF. The CDR3 nucleotides are TGTGCCAGCAGCCTCAATTGGGGGGGTGAGCAGTACTTC.

This sequence joins TRBV11-2 and TRBJ2-1, with D maybe TRBD2 (5 bases). The length of the CDR3 is 17 residues. V lost 1 base to trimming and J lost 0 bases, with 13 bases between them. Germline lookup yields CDR1 SGHAT and CDR2 FQNNGV. The DNA for the CDR3 is TGTGCCAGCAGCTTAGCGGGGAGCTTCAGCTCCTACAATGAGCAGTTCTTC. It yields the protein CASSLAGSFSSYNEQFF. Together with reference TRBV11-2 and TRBJ2-1, the CDR3 gives the full variable domain: EAGVAQSPRYKIIEKRQSVAFWCNPISGHATLYWYQQILGQGPKLLIQFQNNGVVDDSQLPKDRFSAERLKGVDSTLKIQPAKLEDSAVYLCASSLAGSFSSYNEQFFGPGTRLTVL.

The rearrangement links TRBV5-4 to TRBJ1-2; D not resolved. The CDR3 runs 14 residues. Trimming took off 2 bases at V and 6 bases at J, with 14 bases between the two ends. From germline, CDR1 is SGHNT and CDR2 YYREEE (reference sequence). CDR3 region: CASSLGADSDGYTF. The CDR3, as DNA: TGTGCCAGCAGCTTAGGAGCCGATTCGGATGGCTACACCTTC.

This clone showed up just once. This sequence joins TRBV9 and TRBJ1-5; D is perhaps TRBD1 (6 bases). This CDR3 contains 16 residues. V was trimmed by 0 bases and J by 6 bases, leaving 16 bases between them. Germline V CDR1 and CDR2: SGDLS, YYNGEE. The CDR3 nucleotides are TGTGCCAGCAGCGTAGACGAGGGGGGGTCCGGTCAGCCCCAGCATTTT. Encoded protein: CASSVDEGGSGQPQHF.

The gene calls are TRBV30 and TRBJ2-7; D gene unclear. In germline, CDR1 is GTSNPN, CDR2 SVGIG (reference sequence). V lost 2 bases to trimming and J lost 1 base, with 6 bases between them. This CDR3 region has 12 residues. The CDR3 nucleotides read TGTGCCTGGAGTTTCGGTTCCTACGAGCAGTACTTC. Protein: CAWSFGSYEQYF.

This chain connects TRBV29-1 to TRBJ2-7; D perhaps matches TRBD1 (6 bases). The CDR3 runs 15 residues. Between the trimmed V and J ends, which lost 5 bases and 0 bases, there was a span of 17 bases. Germline values: CDR1 SQVTM, CDR2 ANQGSEA. CDR3 DNA: TGCAGCGTTACCCAGGGGACCTCCTACTCCTACGAGCAGTACTTC. Residues: CSVTQGTSYSYEQYF.

The chain uses TRBV19 and TRBJ1-1; TRBD1 matches at 7 bases. CDR1 is LNHDA and CDR2 is SQIVND in the germline V gene (reference sequence). CDR3 length: 16 residues. The V and J ends lost 1 base and 0 bases, in that order; junction bases with no gene match: 5. For the CDR3, the DNA is TGTGCCAGTAGTATAGCCGCAGGGGGGATGAACACTGAAGCTTTCTTT. It codes for CASSIAAGGMNTEAFF.

CDR3 residues: CASSYSSPGTGELFF. As DNA, the CDR3 is TGTGCCAGCAGTTACTCGAGCCCAGGCACCGGGGAGCTGTTTTTT. This sequence joins TRBV6-5 and TRBJ2-2; D not resolved. The CDR3 is 15 amino acids. V was shortened by 0 bases and J by 4 bases, with 9 bases between the two germline ends. Germline values: CDR1 MNHEY, CDR2 SVGAGI.

This clone was seen more than once but under ten times. This chain links TRBV30 with TRBJ1-3, with D possibly being TRBD1 (5 bases). V was trimmed by 0 bases and J by 5 bases, leaving 17 bases between them. CDR3 length: 16 amino acids. Germline lookup yields CDR1 GTSNPN and CDR2 SVGIG (reference sequence). CDR3 DNA sequence: TGTGCCTGGAGTGTTAAAGGGGTAATTGAGAGAAACACCATATATTTT. Residues: CAWSVKGVIERNTIYF.

The chain employs TRBV2 and TRBJ1-2; D ambiguous. This CDR3 has 14 residues. Per the germline V gene, CDR1 is SNHLY and CDR2 is FYNNEI. The V end lost 1 base, the J end lost 7 bases, and 13 bases lay between the germline ends. CDR3 coding DNA: TGTGCCAGCAGTGAAGTGAGGGCAGAAGGTGGCTACACCTTC. This encodes CASSEVRAEGGYTF.

This clone turned up a few times. The chain uses TRBV27 and TRBJ1-3; D possibly corresponds to TRBD1 (5 bases). The germline V gene has CDR1 MNHEY and CDR2 SMNVEV (reference sequence). Deletions cut 6 bases from V and 0 bases from J, with 9 bases between. The CDR3 is 14 amino acids. For the CDR3, the DNA is TGTGCCAGCAGCCGACAGTCCTCTGGAAACACCATATATTTT. Its translation is CASSRQSSGNTIYF.

CDR3 nucleotide sequence: TGCGCCAGCAGCGCGGCGACAGGGCCCACCGGGGAGCTGTTTTTT. Its protein product is CASSAATGPTGELFF. The J gene is TRBJ2-2, the V gene TRBV5-1, with 7 positions matching TRBD1. V dropped 4 bases and J dropped 4; count of bases not matched to a gene: 7. This CDR3 has 15 residues. From germline, CDR1 is SGHRS and CDR2 YFSETQ.

The chain uses TRBV2 and TRBJ2-5, with D uncertain. The length of the CDR3 is 10 residues. V was cut by 7 bases and J by 4 bases, with 4 bases left in between. In germline, CDR1 is SNHLY, CDR2 FYNNEI. The CDR3 DNA is TGTGCCAGCATCAGAGAGACCCAGTACTTC. Amino acids: CASIRETQYF.

This sequence joins TRBV2 and TRBJ1-6; D gene uncertain. The CDR3 consists of 15 residues. Germline CDR1 is SNHLY and CDR2 is FYNNEI. Trimming left V 4 bases short and J 8 bases short, with 15 bases between. The DNA for the CDR3 is TGTGCCAGCAGTGGAGGCGGGATATCGGATTCACCCCTCCACTTT. The encoded protein is CASSGGGISDSPLHF.

The chain has TRBV6-1 and TRBJ2-7; TRBD1 aligns across 9 bases. The germline CDR1 and CDR2 sequences are MNHNS and SASEGT. The ends lost 5 bases at V and 2 bases at J; junction bases unmatched: 4. This CDR3 is built from 14 residues. The CDR3 DNA sequence: TGTGCCAGCAGTCCGGGACAGGGCGCCTACGAGCAGTACTTC. This sequence encodes CASSPGQGAYEQYF.